This TCR beta chain was observed in a study of response to subunit inactivated influenza vaccine. TCRdb called the RT-PCR reads again in MiXCR, with one record for every CDR3 protein. Found here are roughly 500,000 distinct CDR3 sequences, approximately 15% of them singletons; the top ten hold roughly 3%. The clonotype was recovered from a man aged 50-75 years who received an inactivated influenza vaccine. The sample was CD4+ T cells sorted from PBMCs, taken about 23 months after vaccination.

Here the CDR3 reads CSVVRQQGPNTEAFF. The CDR3 coding sequence is TGCAGCGTTGTCAGACAACAGGGGCCGAACACTGAAGCTTTCTTT. The chain carries TRBV29-1 and TRBJ1-1; 7 bases align to TRBD1. The germline gives CDR1 SQVTM, CDR2 ANQGSEA. The V and J ends lost 4 bases and 1 base, in that order; junction bases with no gene match: 9. The CDR3 totals 15 residues.